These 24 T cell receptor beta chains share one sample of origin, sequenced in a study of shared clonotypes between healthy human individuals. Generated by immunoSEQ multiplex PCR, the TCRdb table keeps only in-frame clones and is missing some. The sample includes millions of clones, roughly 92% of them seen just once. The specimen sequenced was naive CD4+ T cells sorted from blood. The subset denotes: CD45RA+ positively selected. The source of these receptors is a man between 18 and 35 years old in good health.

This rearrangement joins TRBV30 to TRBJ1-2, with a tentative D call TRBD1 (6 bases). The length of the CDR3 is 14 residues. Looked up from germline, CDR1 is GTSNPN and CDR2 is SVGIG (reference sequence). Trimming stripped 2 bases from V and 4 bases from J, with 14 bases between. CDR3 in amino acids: CAWSIVGDTYGYTF. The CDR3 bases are TGTGCCTGGAGTATTGTAGGGGACACCTATGGCTACACCTTC.

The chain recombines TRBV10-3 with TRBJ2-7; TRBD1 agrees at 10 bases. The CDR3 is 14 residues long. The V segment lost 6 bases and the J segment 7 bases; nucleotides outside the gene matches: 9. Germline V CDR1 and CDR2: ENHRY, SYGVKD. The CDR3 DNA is TGTGCCATCAGCGGGACAGGGGCCATGGGAGAGCAGTACTTC. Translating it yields CAISGTGAMGEQYF.

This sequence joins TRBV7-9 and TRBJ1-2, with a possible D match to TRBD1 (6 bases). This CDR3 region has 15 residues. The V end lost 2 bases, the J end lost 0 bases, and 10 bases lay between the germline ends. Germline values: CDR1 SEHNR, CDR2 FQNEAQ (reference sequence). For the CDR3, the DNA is TGTGCCAGCAGCTTACTGGAGGGGGCTAACTATGGCTACACCTTC. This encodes CASSLLEGANYGYTF.

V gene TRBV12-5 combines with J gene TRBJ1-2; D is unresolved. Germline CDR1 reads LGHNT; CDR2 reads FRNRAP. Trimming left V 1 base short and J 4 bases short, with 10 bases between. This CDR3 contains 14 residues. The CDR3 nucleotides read TGTGCTAGTGGTTTGGGGCAGCCTGTCTATGGCTACACCTTC. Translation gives CASGLGQPVYGYTF.

The CDR3: CASGRGGTYEQYF. The CDR3 coding sequence is TGTGCCAGCGGGCGTGGTGGAACCTACGAGCAGTACTTC. The chain joins TRBV6-1 to TRBJ2-7; D uncertain. V was clipped by 8 bases and J by 2 bases, with 13 bases between them. CDR3 length: 13 amino acids. CDR1 is MNHNS, CDR2 SASEGT, per germline.

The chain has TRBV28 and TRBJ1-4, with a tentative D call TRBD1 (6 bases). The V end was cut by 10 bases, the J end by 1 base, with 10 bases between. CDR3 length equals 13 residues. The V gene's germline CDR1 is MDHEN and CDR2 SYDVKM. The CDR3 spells CATRGLTNEKLFF. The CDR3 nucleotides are TGTGCCACCAGGGGATTAACTAATGAAAAACTGTTTTTT.

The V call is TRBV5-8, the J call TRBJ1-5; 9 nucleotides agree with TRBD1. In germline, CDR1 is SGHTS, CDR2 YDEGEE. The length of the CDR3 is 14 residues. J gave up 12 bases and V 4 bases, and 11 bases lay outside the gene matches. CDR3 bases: TGTGCCAGCAGCACCGGGACAGGGAGGGAGGGCCAGCATTTT. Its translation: CASSTGTGREGQHF.

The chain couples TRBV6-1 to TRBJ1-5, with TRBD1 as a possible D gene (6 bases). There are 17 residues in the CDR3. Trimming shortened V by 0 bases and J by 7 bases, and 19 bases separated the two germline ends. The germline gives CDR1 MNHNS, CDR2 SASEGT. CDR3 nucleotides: TGTGCCAGCAGTGAAGCTTTGTTAACAGGGTGGGGCCAGCCCCAGCATTTT. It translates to CASSEALLTGWGQPQHF.

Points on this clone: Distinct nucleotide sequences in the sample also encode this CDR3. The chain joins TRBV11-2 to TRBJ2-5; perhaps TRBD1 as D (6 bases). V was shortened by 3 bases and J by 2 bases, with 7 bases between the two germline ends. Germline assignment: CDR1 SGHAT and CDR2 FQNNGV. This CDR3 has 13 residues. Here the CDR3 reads CASSLGAQETQYF. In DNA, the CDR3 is TGTGCCAGCAGCTTGGGGGCACAAGAGACCCAGTACTTC.

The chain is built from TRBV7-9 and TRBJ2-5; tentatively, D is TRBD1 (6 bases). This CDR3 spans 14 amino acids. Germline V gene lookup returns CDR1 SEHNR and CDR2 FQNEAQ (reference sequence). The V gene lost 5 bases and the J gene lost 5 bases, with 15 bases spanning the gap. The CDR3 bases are TGTGCCAGCAGCCCCACGGTTCAGGGGGAGACCCAGTACTTC. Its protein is CASSPTVQGETQYF.

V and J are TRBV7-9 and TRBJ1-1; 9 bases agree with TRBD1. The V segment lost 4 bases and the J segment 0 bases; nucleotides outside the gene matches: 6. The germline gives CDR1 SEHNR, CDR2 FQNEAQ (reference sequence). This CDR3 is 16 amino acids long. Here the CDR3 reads CASSSGTGPLNTEAFF. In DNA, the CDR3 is TGTGCCAGCAGCTCCGGGACAGGGCCCTTGAACACTGAAGCTTTCTTT.

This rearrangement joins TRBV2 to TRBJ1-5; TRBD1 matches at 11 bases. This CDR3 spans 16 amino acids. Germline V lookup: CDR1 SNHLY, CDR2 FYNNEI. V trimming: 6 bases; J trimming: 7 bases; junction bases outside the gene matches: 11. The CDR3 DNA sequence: TGTGCCAGCAGCGCCGAGTGGACAGGGGGCATGCAGCCCCAGCATTTT. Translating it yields CASSAEWTGGMQPQHF.

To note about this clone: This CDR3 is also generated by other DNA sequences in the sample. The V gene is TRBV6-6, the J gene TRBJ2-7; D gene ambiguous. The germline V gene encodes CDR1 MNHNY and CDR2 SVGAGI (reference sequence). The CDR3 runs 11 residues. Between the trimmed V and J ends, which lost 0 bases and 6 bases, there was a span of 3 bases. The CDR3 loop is CASSYSSEQYF. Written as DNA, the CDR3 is TGTGCCAGCAGTTACTCGAGCGAGCAGTACTTC.

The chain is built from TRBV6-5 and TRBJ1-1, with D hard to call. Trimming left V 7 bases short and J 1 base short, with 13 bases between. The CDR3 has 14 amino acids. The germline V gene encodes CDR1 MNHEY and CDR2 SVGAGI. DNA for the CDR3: TGTGCCAGCATTACCGCAGGCCCGAACACTGAAGCTTTCTTT. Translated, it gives CASITAGPNTEAFF.

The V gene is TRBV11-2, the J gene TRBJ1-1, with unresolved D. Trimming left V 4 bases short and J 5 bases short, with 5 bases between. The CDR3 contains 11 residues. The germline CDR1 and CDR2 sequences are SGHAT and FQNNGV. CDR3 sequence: CASSWTTEAFF. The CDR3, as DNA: TGTGCCAGCAGCTGGACGACTGAAGCTTTCTTT.

CDR3 sequence: CASSLGTGALLHGYTF. CDR3 sequence (DNA): TGTGCCAGCAGCTTAGGTACAGGGGCATTACTTCATGGCTACACCTTC. The rearrangement joins TRBV11-2 to TRBJ1-2; TRBD1 aligns across 7 bases. This CDR3 has 16 residues. Trimming at V came to 1 base and at J to 6 bases, leaving 11 bases not matched to a gene. Germline CDR1 SGHAT, CDR2 FQNNGV.

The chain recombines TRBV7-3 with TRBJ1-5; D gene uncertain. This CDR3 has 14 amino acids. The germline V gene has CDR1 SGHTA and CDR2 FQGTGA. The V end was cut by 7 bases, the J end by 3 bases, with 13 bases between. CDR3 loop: CASIEESHNQPQHF. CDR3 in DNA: TGTGCCAGCATTGAGGAGTCTCACAATCAGCCCCAGCATTTT.

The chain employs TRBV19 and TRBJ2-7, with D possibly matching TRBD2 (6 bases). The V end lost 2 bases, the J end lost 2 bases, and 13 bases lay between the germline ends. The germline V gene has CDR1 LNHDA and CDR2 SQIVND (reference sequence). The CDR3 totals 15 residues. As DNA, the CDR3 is TGTGCCAGTAGTATATTTGCGGGACCGCCCTACGAGCAGTACTTC. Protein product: CASSIFAGPPYEQYF.

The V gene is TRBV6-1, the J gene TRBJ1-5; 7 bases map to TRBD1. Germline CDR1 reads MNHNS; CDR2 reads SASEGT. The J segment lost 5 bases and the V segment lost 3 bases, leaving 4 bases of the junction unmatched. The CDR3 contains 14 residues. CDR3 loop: CASSEGQLHQPQHF. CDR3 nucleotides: TGTGCCAGCAGTGAGGGACAGCTTCATCAGCCCCAGCATTTT.

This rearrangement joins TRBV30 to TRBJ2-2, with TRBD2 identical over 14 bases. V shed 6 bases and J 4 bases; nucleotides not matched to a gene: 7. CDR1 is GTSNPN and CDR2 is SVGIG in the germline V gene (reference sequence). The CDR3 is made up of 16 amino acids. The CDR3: CACPGLAGVGTGELFF. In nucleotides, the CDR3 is TGTGCCTGCCCGGGACTAGCGGGGGTTGGCACCGGGGAGCTGTTTTTT.

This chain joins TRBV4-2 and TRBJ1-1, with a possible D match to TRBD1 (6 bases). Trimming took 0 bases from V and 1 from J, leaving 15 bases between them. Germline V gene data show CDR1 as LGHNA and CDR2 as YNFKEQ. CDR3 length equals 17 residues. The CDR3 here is CASSQERGGQKNTEAFF. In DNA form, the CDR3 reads TGTGCCAGCAGCCAAGAGCGGGGCGGACAGAAGAACACTGAAGCTTTCTTT.

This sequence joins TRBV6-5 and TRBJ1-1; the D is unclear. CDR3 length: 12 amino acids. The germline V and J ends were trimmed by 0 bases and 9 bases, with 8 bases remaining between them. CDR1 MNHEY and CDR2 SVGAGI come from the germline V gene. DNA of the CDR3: TGTGCCAGCAGTTACTCGGAAGGAAAAGCTTTCTTT. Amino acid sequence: CASSYSEGKAFF.

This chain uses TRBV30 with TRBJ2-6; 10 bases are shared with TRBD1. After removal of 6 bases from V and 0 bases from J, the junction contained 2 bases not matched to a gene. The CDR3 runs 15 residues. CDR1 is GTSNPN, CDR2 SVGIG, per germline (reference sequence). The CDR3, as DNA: TGTGCCTGCGGACAGGGGGGCTCTGGGGCCAACGTCCTGACTTTC. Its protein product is CACGQGGSGANVLTF.

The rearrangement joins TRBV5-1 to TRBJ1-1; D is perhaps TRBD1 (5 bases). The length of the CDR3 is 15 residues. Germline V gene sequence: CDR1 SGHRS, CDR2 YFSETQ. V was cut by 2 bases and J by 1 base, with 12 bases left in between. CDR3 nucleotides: TGCGCCAGCAGCTTACGGGTTGGGGCGAACACTGAAGCTTTCTTT. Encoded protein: CASSLRVGANTEAFF.